This TCR beta chain comes out of a study of OX40 agonist ivuxolimab in advanced cancers. For the study at large: Ivuxolimab was administered intravenously to patients at 0.01 to 10 mg/kg every 2 weeks. Patients treated during dose escalation were battling hepatocellular carcinoma, melanoma, renal cell or head and neck cancer. Study-level results: Expanded clones were, on average, more numerous among CD8+ T cells than CD4+. Part of the nonresponder group also had normalized T-cell clonal expansion that was low.

In germline, CDR1 is SQVTM, CDR2 ANQGSEA. CDR3 length: 11 amino acids. Trimming pared 2 bases from V and 11 bases from J, leaving 13 bases between. Using immunoSEQ multiplex PCR, the repertoire was profiled, and TCRdb retains in-frame clones only, with some absent. The table lists around 60,000 clones, around 80% of them singletons. With regard to this clone: Its matching antigen is unknown.

This TCR was recovered from an adult with an advanced solid tumor such as melanoma, head and neck, liver or kidney cancer. The chain uses TRBV29-1 and TRBJ2-7, with D possibly being TRBD1 or TRBD2 (5 bases each). Sample: CD4+ or CD8+ T cells sorted from blood, taken in a trial of the OX40 agonist ivuxolimab. The DNA for the CDR3 is TGCAGCGTTGAATGTCGGGGACCGAAGTACTTC. This sequence encodes CSVECRGPKYF.